The present entry profiles one T cell receptor beta chain with its context. This record belongs to a study of shared clonotypes between healthy human individuals. Overall study: CD4 naive and memory got three plates each, CD8 naive two, CD8 memory one.

The CDR3 sequence is 15 residues long. V dropped 6 bases and J dropped 0 bases, with 13 bases sitting between them. The germline V gene has CDR1 MNHEY and CDR2 SVGAGI. Researchers partitioned CD4+ cells into CD45RA+ naive and CD45RA-negative memory subsets. Tens of thousands of T cell genomes (approximately 0.2 ug DNA) went into each sorted-subset replicate. Per the study methods: ImmunoSEQ sequences covered only the junction and lacked quality scores; filtering therefore differed. Produced via immunoSEQ multiplex PCR; TCRdb's table is partial and in-frame only. V and J calls and clone size come straight from that table; D and trimming were deduced from the DNA. The data hold under 2.5 million clones, with roughly 90% observed a single time.

The source of this sequence is a man younger than 30 in good health. Some clones in this sample may be carry-over from other donors' samples. The chain employs TRBV6-5 and TRBJ2-3; the D gene is possibly TRBD2 (6 bases). What was sequenced was naive CD4+ T cells from PBMCs. Documented subset: CD45RA+ positively selected. CDR3 sequence: CASRRDFSSTDTQYF. In DNA, the CDR3 is TGTGCCAGCAGACGGGACTTTTCTAGCACAGATACGCAGTATTTT.